The 15 T cell receptor beta chains given below trace back to one sample, sequenced in a study of cytomegalovirus exposure and HLA in healthy donors. PCR employed 60 Vbeta and 13 Jbeta primers. Generated by immunoSEQ multiplex PCR, the TCRdb table keeps only in-frame clones and is missing some. The data show about 110,000 clones, 15% to 17% seen once. Sequencing used PBMCs. These TCRs come from a young woman in good health and CMV-seronegative.

This clone turned up a few times. This sequence joins TRBV12-5 and TRBJ2-5; D may be TRBD1 (6 bases). Germline lookup yields CDR1 LGHNT and CDR2 FRNRAP. This CDR3 has 14 amino acids. Between the trimmed V and J ends, which lost 7 bases and 5 bases, there was a span of 17 bases. CDR3 loop: CASAPADRLETQYF. In DNA form, the CDR3 reads TGTGCTAGTGCCCCAGCTGACAGGTTGGAGACCCAGTACTTC.

This clone was detected a few times. The junction does not match germline at one end; this may be a read error. V is TRBV7-7 and J is TRBJ2-1; unclear D gene. Per germline, CDR1 SSHAT and CDR2 FNYEAQ (reference sequence). CDR3 size: 14 residues. The CDR3 loop reads CASSLGYSGDEQFF. The DNA of the CDR3 is TGTGCTAGCAGCTTGGGCTACTCAGGCGATGAGCAGTTCTTC.

The V call is TRBV6-5, the J call TRBJ1-3; D possibly corresponds to TRBD1 (6 bases). This CDR3 contains 15 residues. The germline CDR1 and CDR2 sequences are MNHEY and SVGAGI. With 5 bases removed from V and 1 base from J, the gap between germline ends came to 12 bases. In DNA, the CDR3 is TGTGCCAGCAGTCTCTTCAGGGGATCTGGAAACACCATATATTTT. It translates to CASSLFRGSGNTIYF.

The rearrangement links TRBV9 to TRBJ2-7, with a possible D match to TRBD1 (5 bases). V was shortened by 4 bases and J by 2 bases, with 13 bases between the two germline ends. Germline V gene data show CDR1 as SGDLS and CDR2 as YYNGEE. The CDR3 is 14 residues long. CDR3 residues: CASSPLDKPYEQYF. CDR3 bases: TGTGCCAGCAGCCCCTTGGACAAGCCCTACGAGCAGTACTTC.

The V call is TRBV29-1, the J call TRBJ1-3, with 9 bases fitting TRBD1. The CDR3 is made up of 14 amino acids. Germline V CDR1 and CDR2: SQVTM, ANQGSEA. The V segment lost 4 bases and the J segment 4 bases; nucleotides outside the gene matches: 5. The CDR3 protein is CSVGQGVEGNTIYF. CDR3 bases: TGCAGCGTTGGACAGGGGGTGGAAGGAAACACCATATATTTT.

This clone was seen a handful of times. DNA of the CDR3: TGTGCCAGCAGCGTAGTGGGGGGGACCTCTGAAGCTTTCTTT. Protein product: CASSVVGGTSEAFF. The chain employs TRBV9 and TRBJ1-1, with D maybe TRBD1 (5 bases). Germline V CDR1 and CDR2: SGDLS, YYNGEE. V lost 0 bases to trimming and J lost 6 bases, with 12 bases between them. The CDR3 has 14 residues.

In this sample, this clone turned up a few times. The rearrangement uses TRBV18 and TRBJ2-6; D not resolved. This CDR3 is 17 amino acids long. Germline values: CDR1 KGHSH, CDR2 LQKENI. Trimming removed 1 base from V and 0 bases from J, with 10 bases in between. The CDR3 region has the DNA TGTGCCAGCTCACCACGGTCACAGTCCTCTGGGGCCAACGTCCTGACTTTC. It codes for CASSPRSQSSGANVLTF.

The chain recombines TRBV5-1 with TRBJ2-1, with 13 nucleotides matching TRBD2. V shed 7 bases, J shed 5 bases, and the junction held 15 bases outside the gene matches. CDR3 length: 18 residues. Germline CDR1 and CDR2: SGHRS and YFSETQ. The CDR3 bases are TGCGCCAGCCGCCTGAATGTACTAGCGGGGGGGCCCAACAATGAGCAGTTCTTC. It specifies CASRLNVLAGGPNNEQFF.

The chain recombines TRBV4-2 with TRBJ2-7, with D maybe TRBD2 (5 bases). Looked up from germline, CDR1 is LGHNA and CDR2 is YNFKEQ. The CDR3 is 15 amino acids. The V end lost 2 bases, the J end lost 7 bases, and 18 bases lay between the germline ends. The DNA for the CDR3 is TGTGCCAGCAGCCAACCAACCGCCAGCTCGGGGGAGCAGTACTTC. The encoded protein is CASSQPTASSGEQYF.

This clone was counted between two and nine times. The CDR3 loop is CASRTFTGGGERKTQYF. CDR3 coding DNA: TGTGCCAGCAGAACGTTTACAGGGGGTGGGGAGCGGAAGACCCAGTACTTC. The chain links TRBV27 to TRBJ2-5; the match to TRBD1 covers 8 bases. Germline V gives CDR1 MNHEY, CDR2 SMNVEV (reference sequence). The CDR3 is 17 residues long. Trimming removed 6 bases from V and 6 bases from J; junction bases left unmatched: 18.

The J gene is TRBJ2-2, the V gene TRBV10-1, with TRBD1 as a possible D gene (6 bases). V shed 5 bases and J shed 4 bases, with 11 bases lying between them. The CDR3 has 14 amino acids. Germline values: CDR1 WNHNN, CDR2 SYGVQD (reference sequence). The CDR3 spells CASSTGYATGELFF. The CDR3 DNA reads TGCGCCAGCAGTACAGGGTACGCCACCGGGGAGCTGTTTTTT.

A few counts support this clone. The chain couples TRBV7-3 to TRBJ2-7; TRBD2 might be the D (6 bases). This CDR3 is 14 amino acids long. Germline values: CDR1 SGHTA, CDR2 FQGTGA. V lost 6 bases and J 6 bases, leaving 18 bases between the germline ends. CDR3 sequence (DNA): TGTGCCAGCAGTCGCACTGGCGGGACTGGCGAGCAGTACTTC. Its translation is CASSRTGGTGEQYF.

In its sample, this clone was seen a few times. The chain joins TRBV30 to TRBJ2-4, with 7 bases fitting TRBD1. The CDR3 loop spans 14 amino acids. J gave up 8 bases and V 1 base, and 8 bases lay outside the gene matches. Germline loops: CDR1 GTSNPN, CDR2 SVGIG (reference sequence). The chain's CDR3 is CAWSDRGKLDIQYF. As DNA, the CDR3 is TGTGCCTGGAGTGACAGGGGTAAACTGGACATTCAGTACTTC.

This clone appeared a few times. The rearrangement links TRBV9 to TRBJ2-7; 8 bases are shared with TRBD1. With V trimmed by 4 bases and J by 4 bases, 10 bases remained unmatched. CDR3 length: 15 residues. Germline V lookup: CDR1 SGDLS, CDR2 YYNGEE. CDR3 region: CASSSSATGEYEQYF. DNA of the CDR3: TGTGCCAGCAGCTCCTCCGCGACAGGGGAGTACGAGCAGTACTTC.

This clone showed up just a few times. The gene calls are TRBV5-1 and TRBJ2-5; tentative D call: TRBD1 (5 bases). Per germline, CDR1 SGHRS and CDR2 YFSETQ. The CDR3 runs to 13 residues. Trimming took 0 bases from V and 2 from J, leaving 5 bases between them. DNA of the CDR3: TGCGCCAGCAGCTTGGGACAGCAAGAGACCCAGTACTTC. Amino acid sequence: CASSLGQQETQYF.